The 16 T cell receptor beta chains below were found in one sample sequenced in a study of blood T cell repertoires in COVID-19 (dated by TCRdb to 2018 to 2021). The library was generated by the immunoSEQ multiplex PCR assay. As stored in TCRdb, this immuneACCESS dataset retains in-frame rearrangements with V and J assigned. A fraction of the clones does not appear; measured against another copy, unresolved V genes explain less than half of the discrepancy, and the remainder lacks a known reason. Across this sample there are about 220,000 clones, with roughly 88% seen only once. The ten largest clones take up around 9.5% of the sample. The specimen was peripheral blood. Receptors originate from a man aged 50 to 60 with active or convalescent COVID-19.

The genes are TRBV7-9 and TRBJ1-5; no firm D call. Germline CDR1 reads SEHNR; CDR2 reads FQNEAQ (reference sequence). The CDR3 contains 17 residues. The V and J ends lost 1 base and 0 bases respectively, with 13 bases between them. The CDR3 spells CASSLGFTQDSNQPQHF. CDR3 in DNA: TGTGCCAGCAGCTTAGGGTTCACACAAGATAGCAATCAGCCCCAGCATTTT.

The gene calls are TRBV5-1 and TRBJ2-1; 9 positions agree with TRBD2. This CDR3 has 15 amino acids. In germline, CDR1 is SGHRS, CDR2 YFSETQ. V was pared by 2 bases and J by 4 bases, with 4 bases of the junction left unmatched. CDR3 bases: TGCGCCAGCAGCTTTGCGGGGGGGTCTTACAATGAGCAGTTCTTC. Its protein product is CASSFAGGSYNEQFF.

The chain recombines TRBV2 with TRBJ2-2; TRBD1 might be the D (6 bases). V dropped 6 bases and J dropped 3 bases, with 11 bases sitting between them. Germline CDR1 is SNHLY and CDR2 is FYNNEI. This CDR3 spans 14 amino acids. This chain's CDR3 is CASRQGGDTGELFF. The DNA for the CDR3 is TGTGCCAGCAGGCAAGGGGGTGACACCGGGGAGCTGTTTTTT.

This clone occurred many times. The chain joins TRBV6-5 to TRBJ1-2; D perhaps matches TRBD1 (6 bases). The CDR3 contains 12 residues. CDR1 is MNHEY, CDR2 SVGAGI, per germline. V lost 2 bases and J 8 bases, leaving 9 bases between the germline ends. The CDR3 DNA sequence: TGTGCCAGCAGTTACGTTGGGGGCGGCTACACCTTC. Protein sequence: CASSYVGGGYTF.

The V and J genes are TRBV28 and TRBJ1-5; 9 bases are a match to TRBD1. In germline, CDR1 is MDHEN, CDR2 SYDVKM. This CDR3 contains 14 residues. Trimming at V came to 5 bases and at J to 6 bases, leaving 5 bases not matched to a gene. The chain's CDR3 is CASSTDRGVQPQHF. The CDR3 DNA reads as TGTGCCAGCAGTACCGACAGGGGGGTTCAGCCCCAGCATTTT. Full variable domain (outside the CDR3, taken from reference TRBV28 and TRBJ1-5): DVKVTQSSRYLVKRTGEKVFLECVQDMDHENMFWYRQDPGLGLRLIYFSYDVKMKEKGDIPEGYSVSREKKERFSLILESASTNQTSMYLCASSTDRGVQPQHFGDGTRLSIL.

This clone has a handful of counts. The chain recombines TRBV16 with TRBJ1-2; 9 nucleotides match TRBD1. This CDR3 has 14 residues. The J segment lost 8 bases and the V segment lost 1 base, leaving 5 bases of the junction unmatched. Germline assignment: CDR1 KGHSY and CDR2 FQNENV. The CDR3 protein is CASSQLQGAGGYTF. The DNA for the CDR3 is TGTGCCAGCAGCCAATTACAGGGGGCTGGAGGCTACACCTTC.

The chain employs TRBV5-4 and TRBJ2-7; D possibly corresponds to TRBD2 (6 bases). The CDR3 has 13 residues. Germline loops: CDR1 SGHNT, CDR2 YYREEE (reference sequence). The V gene lost 2 bases and the J gene lost 4 bases, with 10 bases spanning the gap. CDR3 region: CASSLASEYEQYF. The CDR3 coding sequence is TGTGCCAGCAGCTTAGCTAGCGAATACGAGCAGTACTTC.

This clone was seen a single time. The J gene is TRBJ2-3, the V gene TRBV7-3; 11 bases are a match to TRBD2. Per germline, CDR1 SGHTA and CDR2 FQGTGA. CDR3 length: 16 residues. The trim removed 2 bases at V and 4 bases at J, leaving 5 bases unmatched. The CDR3 region has the DNA TGTGCCAGCAGCTTACTAGCGGGAGGTTTGGCAGATACGCAGTATTTT. It encodes CASSLLAGGLADTQYF.

The CDR3 loop reads CASRRELYGYTF. CDR3 nucleotides: TGCGCCAGCAGGCGAGAGCTCTATGGCTACACCTTC. The gene calls are TRBV5-1 and TRBJ1-2; no firm D call. The CDR3 runs 12 residues. V lost 5 bases and J lost 4, with 9 bases in between. Germline CDR1 is SGHRS and CDR2 is YFSETQ.

This rearrangement joins TRBV7-2 to TRBJ2-1; TRBD1 agrees at 8 bases. Germline values: CDR1 SGHTA, CDR2 FQGNSA. The CDR3 is 13 residues long. With 2 bases clipped from V and 7 bases from J, the junction kept 1 base outside the gene matches. This chain's CDR3 is CASSLTGGNEQFF. DNA for the CDR3: TGTGCCAGCAGCTTAACAGGGGGTAATGAGCAGTTCTTC.

The CDR3 DNA reads TGTGCCAGCTCACTGGGGAGGGTGACGAGCGAGCAGTACTTC. Encoded protein: CASSLGRVTSEQYF. The gene calls are TRBV18 and TRBJ2-7, with 7 bases lining up with TRBD2. After removal of 4 bases from V and 6 bases from J, the junction contained 9 bases not matched to a gene. The CDR3 is 14 residues long. Germline values: CDR1 KGHSH, CDR2 LQKENI.

The chain links TRBV11-2 to TRBJ2-7; D remains unclear. Germline values: CDR1 SGHAT, CDR2 FQNNGV. The CDR3 is 12 residues long. This chain's CDR3 is CASSSGSWAVSV. The CDR3 nucleotides read TGTGCCAGCAGCTCCGGTTCTTGGGCCGTTTCTGTC.

The chain uses TRBV4-1 and TRBJ1-5, with unresolved D. Trimming left V 1 base short and J 1 base short, with 11 bases between. Germline values: CDR1 MGHRA, CDR2 YSYEKL. The CDR3 is 16 residues long. CDR3 loop: CASSQGGSESNQPQHF. CDR3 coding DNA: TGCGCCAGCAGCCAAGGTGGCAGCGAAAGCAATCAGCCCCAGCATTTT.

The genes are TRBV28 and TRBJ2-1, with no clear D. The CDR3 length is 15 residues. CDR1 is MDHEN and CDR2 is SYDVKM in the germline V gene. Trimming took off 7 bases at V and 1 base at J, with 14 bases between the two ends. The CDR3, as DNA: TGTGCCAGCAAGAGGATTTCCCCATCCTACAATGAGCAGTTCTTC. Amino acid sequence: CASKRISPSYNEQFF. The variable domain in full, with the rest retrieved from reference TRBV28 and TRBJ2-1, is DVKVTQSSRYLVKRTGEKVFLECVQDMDHENMFWYRQDPGLGLRLIYFSYDVKMKEKGDIPEGYSVSREKKERFSLILESASTNQTSMYLCASKRISPSYNEQFFGPGTRLTVL.

V gene TRBV15 combines with J gene TRBJ2-5; D is perhaps TRBD1 (5 bases). CDR1 LNHNV and CDR2 YYDKDF come from the germline V gene (reference sequence). Between the trimmed V and J ends, which lost 5 bases and 6 bases, there was a span of 16 bases. This CDR3 contains 14 residues. In DNA, the CDR3 is TGTGCCACCAGCGTCGAACCCAGGGAACAGACCCAGTACTTC. Residues: CATSVEPREQTQYF.

CDR3 residues: CASSLASGRDDTQYF. In DNA form, the CDR3 reads TGTGCCAGCAGCTTAGCTAGCGGGAGGGACGATACGCAGTATTTT. The chain has TRBV11-2 and TRBJ2-3; the match to TRBD2 covers 12 bases. The germline V gene encodes CDR1 SGHAT and CDR2 FQNNGV. J gave up 6 bases and V 1 base, and 2 bases lay outside the gene matches. The CDR3 loop spans 15 amino acids.